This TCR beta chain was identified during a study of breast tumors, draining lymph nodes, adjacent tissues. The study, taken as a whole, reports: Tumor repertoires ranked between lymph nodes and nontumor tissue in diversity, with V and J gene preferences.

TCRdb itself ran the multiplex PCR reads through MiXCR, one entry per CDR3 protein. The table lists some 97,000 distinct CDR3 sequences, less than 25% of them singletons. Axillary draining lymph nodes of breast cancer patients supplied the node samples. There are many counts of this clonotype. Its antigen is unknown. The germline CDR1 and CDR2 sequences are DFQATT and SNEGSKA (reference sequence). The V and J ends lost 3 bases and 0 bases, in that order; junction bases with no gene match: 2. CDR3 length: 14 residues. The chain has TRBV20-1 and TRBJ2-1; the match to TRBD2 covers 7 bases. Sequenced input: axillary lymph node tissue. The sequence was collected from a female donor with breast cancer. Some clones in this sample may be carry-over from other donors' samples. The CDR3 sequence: CSASGGNSYNEQFF. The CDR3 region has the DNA TGCAGTGCTAGCGGGGGGAACTCCTACAATGAGCAGTTCTTC.